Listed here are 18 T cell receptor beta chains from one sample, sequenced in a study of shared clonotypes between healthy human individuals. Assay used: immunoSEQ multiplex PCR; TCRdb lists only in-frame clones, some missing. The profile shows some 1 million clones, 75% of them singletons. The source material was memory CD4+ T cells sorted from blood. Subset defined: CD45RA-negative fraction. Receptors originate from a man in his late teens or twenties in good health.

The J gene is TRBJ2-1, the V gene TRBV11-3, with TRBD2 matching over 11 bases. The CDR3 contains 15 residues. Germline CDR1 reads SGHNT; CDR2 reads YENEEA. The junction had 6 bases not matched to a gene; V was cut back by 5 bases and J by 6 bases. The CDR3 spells CASSIAGGPSNEQFF. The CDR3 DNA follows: TGTGCCAGCAGCATAGCGGGAGGGCCGTCCAATGAGCAGTTCTTC.

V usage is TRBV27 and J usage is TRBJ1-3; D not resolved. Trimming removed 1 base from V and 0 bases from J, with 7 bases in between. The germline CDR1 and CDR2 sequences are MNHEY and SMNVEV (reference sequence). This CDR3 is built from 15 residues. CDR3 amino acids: CASSLYAASGNTIYF. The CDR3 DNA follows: TGTGCCAGCAGTTTATATGCGGCCTCTGGAAACACCATATATTTT.

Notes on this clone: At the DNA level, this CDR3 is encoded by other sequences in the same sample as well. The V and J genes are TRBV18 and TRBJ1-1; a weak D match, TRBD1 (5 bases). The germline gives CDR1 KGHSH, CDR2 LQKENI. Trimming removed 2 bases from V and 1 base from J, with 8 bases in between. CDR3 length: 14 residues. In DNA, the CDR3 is TGTGCCAGCTCACCAGGGACGGGGAACACTGAAGCTTTCTTT. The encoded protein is CASSPGTGNTEAFF.

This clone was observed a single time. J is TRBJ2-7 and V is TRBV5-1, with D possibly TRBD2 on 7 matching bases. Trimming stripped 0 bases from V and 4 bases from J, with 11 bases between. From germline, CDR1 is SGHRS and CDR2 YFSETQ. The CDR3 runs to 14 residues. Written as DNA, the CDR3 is TGCGCCAGCAGCTTGGTTGGGGGGGCGTACGAGCAGTACTTC. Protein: CASSLVGGAYEQYF.

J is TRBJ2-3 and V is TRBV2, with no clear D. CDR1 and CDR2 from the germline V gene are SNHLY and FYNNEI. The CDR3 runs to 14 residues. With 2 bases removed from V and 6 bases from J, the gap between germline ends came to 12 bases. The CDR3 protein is CASSESRPRDTQYF. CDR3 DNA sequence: TGTGCCAGCAGTGAAAGTCGTCCGCGGGATACGCAGTATTTT.

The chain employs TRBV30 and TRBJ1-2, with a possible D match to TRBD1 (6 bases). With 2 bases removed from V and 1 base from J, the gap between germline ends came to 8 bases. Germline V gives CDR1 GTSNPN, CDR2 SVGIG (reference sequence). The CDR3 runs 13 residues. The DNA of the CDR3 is TGTGCCTGGAGTCTAGGGGGTAACTATGGCTACACCTTC. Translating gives CAWSLGGNYGYTF.

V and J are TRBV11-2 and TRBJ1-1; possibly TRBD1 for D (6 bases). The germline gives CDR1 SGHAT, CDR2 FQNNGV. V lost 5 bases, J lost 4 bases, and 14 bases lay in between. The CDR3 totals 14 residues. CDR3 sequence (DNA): TGTGCCAGCAGCCCAGGGGAAAGGAGCACTGAAGCTTTCTTT. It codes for CASSPGERSTEAFF.

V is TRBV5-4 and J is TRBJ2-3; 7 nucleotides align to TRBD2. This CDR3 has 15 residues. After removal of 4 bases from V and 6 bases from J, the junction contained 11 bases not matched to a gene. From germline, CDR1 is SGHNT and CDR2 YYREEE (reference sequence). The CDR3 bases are TGTGCCAGCAGCACCGGGGGAGGGGCGGGGGATACGCAGTATTTT. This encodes CASSTGGGAGDTQYF.

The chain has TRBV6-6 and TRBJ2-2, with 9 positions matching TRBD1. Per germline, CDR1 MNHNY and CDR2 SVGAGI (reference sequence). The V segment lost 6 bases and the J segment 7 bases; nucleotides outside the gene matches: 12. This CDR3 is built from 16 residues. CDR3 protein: CASSPPTGGGGGELFF. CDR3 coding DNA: TGTGCCAGCAGCCCCCCGACAGGGGGAGGGGGCGGGGAGCTGTTTTTT.

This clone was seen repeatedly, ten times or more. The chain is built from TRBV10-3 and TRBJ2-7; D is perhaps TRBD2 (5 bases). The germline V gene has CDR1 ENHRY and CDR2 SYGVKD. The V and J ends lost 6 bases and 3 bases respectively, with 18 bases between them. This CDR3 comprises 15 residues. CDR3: CAIRSQLGDGYEQYF. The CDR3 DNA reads TGTGCCATCAGGAGCCAGTTGGGAGACGGCTACGAGCAGTACTTC.

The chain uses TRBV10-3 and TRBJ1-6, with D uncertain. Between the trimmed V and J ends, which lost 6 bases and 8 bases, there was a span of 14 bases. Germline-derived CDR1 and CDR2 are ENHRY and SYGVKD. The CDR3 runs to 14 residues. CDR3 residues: CAIRSGTDDSPLHF. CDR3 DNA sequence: TGTGCCATCAGGTCGGGAACCGACGATTCACCCCTCCACTTT.

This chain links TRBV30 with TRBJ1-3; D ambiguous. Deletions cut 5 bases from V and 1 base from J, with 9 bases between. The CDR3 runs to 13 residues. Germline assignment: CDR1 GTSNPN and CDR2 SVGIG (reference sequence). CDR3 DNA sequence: TGTGCCTGGGCCCGGGGATCTGGAAACACCATATATTTT. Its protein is CAWARGSGNTIYF.

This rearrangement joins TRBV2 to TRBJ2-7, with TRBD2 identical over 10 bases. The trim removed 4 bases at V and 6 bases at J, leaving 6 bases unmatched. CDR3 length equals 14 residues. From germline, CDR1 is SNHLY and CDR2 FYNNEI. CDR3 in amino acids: CASSASGRAFEQYF. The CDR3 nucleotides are TGTGCCAGCAGTGCGAGCGGGAGGGCCTTCGAGCAGTACTTC.

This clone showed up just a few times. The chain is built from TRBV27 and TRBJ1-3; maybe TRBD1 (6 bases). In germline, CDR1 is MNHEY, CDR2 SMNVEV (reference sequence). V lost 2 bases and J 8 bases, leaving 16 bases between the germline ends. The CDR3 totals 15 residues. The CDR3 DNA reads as TGTGCCAGCAGTTTACGTCGACAGGCGGCACACACCATATATTTT. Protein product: CASSLRRQAAHTIYF.

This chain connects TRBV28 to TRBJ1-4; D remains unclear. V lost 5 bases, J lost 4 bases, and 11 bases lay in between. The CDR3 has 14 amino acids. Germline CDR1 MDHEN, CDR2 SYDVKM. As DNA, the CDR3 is TGTGCCAGCAGTAGTGAGCGAGTTAATGAAAAACTGTTTTTT. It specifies CASSSERVNEKLFF.

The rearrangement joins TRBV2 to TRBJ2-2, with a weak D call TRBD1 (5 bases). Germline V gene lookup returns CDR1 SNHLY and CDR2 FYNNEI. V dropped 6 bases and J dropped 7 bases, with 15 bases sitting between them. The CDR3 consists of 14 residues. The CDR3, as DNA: TGTGCCAGCAGATTTTCGCCAGGGATCGGGGAGCTGTTTTTT. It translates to CASRFSPGIGELFF.

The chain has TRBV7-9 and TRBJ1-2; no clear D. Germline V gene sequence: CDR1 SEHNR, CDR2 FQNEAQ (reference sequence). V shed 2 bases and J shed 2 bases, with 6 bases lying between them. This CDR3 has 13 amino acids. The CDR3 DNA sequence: TGTGCCAGCAGCTTACGCCAGAACTATGGCTACACCTTC. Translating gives CASSLRQNYGYTF.

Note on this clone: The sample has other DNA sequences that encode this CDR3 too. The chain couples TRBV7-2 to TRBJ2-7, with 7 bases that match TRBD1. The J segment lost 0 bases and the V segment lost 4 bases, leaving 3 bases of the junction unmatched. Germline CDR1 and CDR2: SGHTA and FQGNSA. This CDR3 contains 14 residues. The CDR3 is CASSSRTGSYEQYF. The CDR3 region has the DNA TGTGCCAGCAGCTCCCGGACAGGCTCCTACGAGCAGTACTTC.